These T cell receptor beta chains were read from a single sample in a study of OX40 agonist ivuxolimab in advanced cancers. Profiling relied on immunoSEQ multiplex PCR, and the TCRdb table lists in-frame clones only, not all of them. The sample has 80,000 to 95,000 clones, 92% seen once; the top ten hold 0.4% to 0.55%. The sample here was CD4+ or CD8+ T cells sorted from blood, taken in a trial of the OX40 agonist ivuxolimab. The receptors were gathered from an adult with an advanced solid tumor such as melanoma, head and neck, liver or kidney cancer. Both conserved end residues are part of each CDR3. The order of the fields is V gene, D gene, J gene, clone size, CDR3 length, CDR3 DNA, CDR3 protein. The D gene is left open where the match is weak. Size is omitted from some rows. Given values are once, few, many or a class for expanded clones.

>TRBV10-3|NA|TRBJ2-7|NA|12
TGTGCCATCACTGGGGCGGCGGGGGAGCAGTACTTC
CAITGAAGEQYF
>TRBV30|NA|TRBJ1-2|NA|14
TGTGCCTGGAGTGGACAGGTGGGGAACTATGGCTACACCTTC
CAWSGQVGNYGYTF
>TRBV30|NA|TRBJ1-2|NA|13
TGTGCCTGGAGGGCAGGGAACGACTATGGCTACACCTTC
CAWRAGNDYGYTF
>TRBV19|NA|TRBJ2-3|NA|16
TGTGCCAGTAGTCCGAGGACACGTACTAGCACAGATACGCAGTATTTT
CASSPRTRTSTDTQYF
>TRBV6-6|NA|TRBJ1-1|NA|14
TGTGCCAGTAATAGCCCAACAGGAGGCGCTGAAGCTTTCTTT
CASNSPTGGAEAFF
>TRBV30|NA|TRBJ1-2|NA|17
TGTGCCTGGAGTGGTCCGGCAGAGAGGGGGACTAACTATGGCTACACCTTC
CAWSGPAERGTNYGYTF
>TRBV5-1|NA|TRBJ1-6|once|13
TGCGCCAGCAGCAGGACTGATAATTCACCCCTCCACTTT
CASSRTDNSPLHF
>TRBV15|NA|TRBJ2-7|NA|15
TGTGCCACCAGCAGAGATCCTGGGACCCTCTACGAGCAGTACTTC
CATSRDPGTLYEQYF
>TRBV11-3|TRBD2|TRBJ2-1|NA|15
TGTGCCAGCAGCTTAGAGCTAGCGGGTAGGAATGAGCAGTTCTTC
CASSLELAGRNEQFF
>TRBV6-1|NA|TRBJ1-1|NA|12
TGTGCCAGCAGGACCGGAGGGACTGAAGCTTTCTTT
CASRTGGTEAFF
>TRBV6-5|TRBD1|TRBJ1-2|few|13
TGTGCCAGCAGTCCGACAGGGAACTATGGCTACACCTTC
CASSPTGNYGYTF
>TRBV11-3|TRBD2|TRBJ2-1|NA|14
TGTGCCAGCAGCTTAAGGGCGGGAGGGGATGAGCAGTTCTTC
CASSLRAGGDEQFF
>TRBV5-1|NA|TRBJ2-1|NA|13
TGCGCCAGCAGCCCCCTAGACAGCAATGAGCAGTTCTTC
CASSPLDSNEQFF
>TRBV5-6|TRBD1|TRBJ1-1|NA|14
TGTGCCAGCAGCTCGGGACAGGGGGTCAGTGAAGCTTTCTTT
CASSSGQGVSEAFF
>TRBV18|NA|TRBJ1-5|NA|13
TGTGCCAGCTCACCGGGCGGGGATCAGCCCCAGCATTTT
CASSPGGDQPQHF
>TRBV5-1|TRBD2|TRBJ2-1|NA|17
TGCGCCAGCAGCGCCTTGACTAGCGGGAGCTCCTACAATGAGCAGTTCTTC
CASSALTSGSSYNEQFF
>TRBV18|NA|TRBJ2-3|NA|13
TGTGCCAGCTCACCGCGAGAGACAGATACGCAGTATTTT
CASSPRETDTQYF
>TRBV5-4|TRBD2|TRBJ2-2|NA|16
TGTGCCAGCAGCTTGTCGGGGGGGGGAGCCACCGGGGAGCTGTTTTTT
CASSLSGGGATGELFF
>TRBV6-5|NA|TRBJ2-7|NA|13
TGTGCCAGCAGAAGGACCGGCTCCTACGAGCAGTACTTC
CASRRTGSYEQYF
>TRBV5-1|TRBD2|TRBJ2-1|NA|16
TGCGCCAGCAGCTTGGAGCCGCGGGAGGGCGCCAATGAGCAGTTCTTC
CASSLEPREGANEQFF
>TRBV5-4|TRBD1|TRBJ2-5|NA|15
TGTGCCAGCAGCTTTCCGGGACAGGTACCCGAGACCCAGTACTTC
CASSFPGQVPETQYF
>TRBV6-6|NA|TRBJ2-2|NA|12
TGTGCCAGCAGCGATGGGGTCGGGGAGCTGTTTTTT
CASSDGVGELFF
>TRBV7-9|TRBD1|TRBJ1-2|NA|15
TGTGCCAGCAGCCAGCCGGGACAGGGGGCGTCGGGCTACACCTTC
CASSQPGQGASGYTF
>TRBV6-5|NA|TRBJ1-1|NA|12
TGTGCCAGTACTAGGGGGAACACTGAAGCTTTCTTT
CASTRGNTEAFF
>TRBV19|NA|TRBJ1-5|NA|14
TGTGCCAGTAGTATCGAACCGCCGACGCGGCCCCAGCATTTT
CASSIEPPTRPQHF